The source of this T cell receptor (beta chain) is a study of cytomegalovirus exposure and HLA in healthy donors. The PCR ran on 60 Vbeta and 13 Jbeta primers. Sequenced by immunoSEQ multiplex PCR; TCRdb stores in-frame clones only, minus some. The sample holds over 200,000 clones; 82% are singletons and the top ten take 5% to 6%. The CDR3 is 14 residues long. V shed 1 base and J 5 bases; nucleotides not matched to a gene: 4. Germline lookup yields CDR1 WNHNN and CDR2 SYGVQD (reference sequence). Material for sequencing was PBMCs. V usage is TRBV10-1 and J usage is TRBJ2-7; 8 bases are a match to TRBD1. This clonotype was sampled from a woman aged 35 to 49 in good health and CMV-seropositive. In DNA, the CDR3 is TGCGCCAGCAGTGAGTTGGACAGGGTACACGAGCAGTACTTC. It translates to CASSELDRVHEQYF.